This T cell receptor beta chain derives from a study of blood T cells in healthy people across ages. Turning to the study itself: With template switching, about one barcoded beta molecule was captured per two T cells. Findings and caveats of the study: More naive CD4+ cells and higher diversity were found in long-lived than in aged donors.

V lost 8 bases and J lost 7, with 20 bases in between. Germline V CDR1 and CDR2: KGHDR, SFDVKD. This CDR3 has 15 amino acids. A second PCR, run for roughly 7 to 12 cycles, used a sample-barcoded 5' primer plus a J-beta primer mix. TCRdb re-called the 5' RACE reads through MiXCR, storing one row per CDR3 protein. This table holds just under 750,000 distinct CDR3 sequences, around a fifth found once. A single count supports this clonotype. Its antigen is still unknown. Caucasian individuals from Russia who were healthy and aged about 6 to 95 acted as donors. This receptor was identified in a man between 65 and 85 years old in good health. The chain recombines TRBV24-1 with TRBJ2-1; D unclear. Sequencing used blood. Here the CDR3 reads CATMGPWAGMNEQFF. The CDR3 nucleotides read TGTGCCACCATGGGCCCGTGGGCCGGAATGAATGAGCAGTTCTTC.